Included here is one T cell receptor beta chain sequence, with context. Germline V CDR1 and CDR2: MNHNS, SASEGT. The CDR3 sequence is 17 residues long. These data are taken from a study of monozygotic twins with inflammatory bowel disease. Every sample had its cDNA made across eight separate reactions. TCRdb reprocessed the 5' RACE reads; each CDR3 protein has one entry and no DNA is given. The specimen's table records more than 300,000 distinct CDR3 sequences. This rearrangement joins TRBV6-1 to TRBJ2-4; TCRdb reports TRBD1, a call that lacks DNA to check it against. Sequenced input: blood. The clonotype comes from a human donor with ulcerative colitis or Crohn's disease, or a healthy co-twin of an affected twin (not recorded which). CDR3 region: CASSGTGQGLAKNIQYF.